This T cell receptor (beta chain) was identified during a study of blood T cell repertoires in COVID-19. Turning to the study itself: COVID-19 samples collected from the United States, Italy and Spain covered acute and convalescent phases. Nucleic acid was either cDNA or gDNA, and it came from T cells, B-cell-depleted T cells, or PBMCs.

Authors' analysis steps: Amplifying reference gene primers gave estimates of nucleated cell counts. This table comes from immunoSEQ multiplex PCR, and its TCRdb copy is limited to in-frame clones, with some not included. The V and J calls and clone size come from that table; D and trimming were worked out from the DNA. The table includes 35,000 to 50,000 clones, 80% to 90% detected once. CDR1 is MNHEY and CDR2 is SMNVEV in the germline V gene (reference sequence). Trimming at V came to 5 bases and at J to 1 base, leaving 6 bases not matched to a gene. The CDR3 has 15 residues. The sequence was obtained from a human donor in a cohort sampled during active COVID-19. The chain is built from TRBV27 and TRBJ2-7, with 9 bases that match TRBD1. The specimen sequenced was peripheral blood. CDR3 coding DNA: TGTGCCAGCAGTGCTACCGGGACAGGGTCCTACGAGCAGTACTTC. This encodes CASSATGTGSYEQYF.